This T cell receptor (beta chain) is drawn from a study of T cells in localized non-small cell lung cancer. J lost 9 bases, V lost 1 base, and 6 bases had no gene match. The CDR3 spans 14 residues. Looked up from germline, CDR1 is LGHNA and CDR2 is YNFKEQ. Points from the study as a whole: Compared with tumor, uninvolved adjacent lung displayed greater T cell clonality, ranking highest overall. Heterogeneity stays possible, as sequencing covered only one tumor region.

This clone has only a few counts. The antigen is not known. Sequencing was performed with immunoSEQ multiplex PCR; in TCRdb, only in-frame clones are kept and a portion is missing. Among about 59,000 clones listed, 70% to 90% were seen once. The chain joins TRBV4-2 to TRBJ1-2; 9 nucleotides line up with TRBD1. This material consisted of peripheral blood, taken before any cancer treatment. The source is a man aged 35 to 69 with stage I squamous cell lung carcinoma. CDR3 protein: CASSQGQGVESYTF. The CDR3 region has the DNA TGTGCCAGCAGCCAAGGACAGGGGGTAGAGAGCTACACCTTC.